The rows below give T cell receptor beta chains drawn from one sample of a study of T cells in narcolepsy. Using immunoSEQ multiplex PCR, the repertoire was profiled, and TCRdb retains in-frame clones only, with some absent. This sample carries under 20,000 clones, 70% to 90% of them seen once, and the ten largest clones take roughly 0.7%. Input material: memory (CD45RA-) CD4+ T cells from blood. The origin of the receptors is a human donor in good health. CDR3s leave out the opening cysteine and the closing phenylalanine or tryptophan. The order of the fields is V gene, clone size, CDR3 protein. Only some rows state a clone size, as once, few, many or a class for expanded clones.

v_gene: TRBV11-3; abundance: NA; CDR3aa: ASSLEQFRANVLT
v_gene: TRBV29-1; abundance: NA; CDR3aa: SASSLRGTGGEDGYT
v_gene: TRBV5-4; abundance: NA; CDR3aa: ASSPGTGTYEQY
v_gene: TRBV2; abundance: NA; CDR3aa: ASSGQYATNEKLF
v_gene: TRBV11-3; abundance: NA; CDR3aa: ASSPGEGEQY
v_gene: TRBV2; abundance: NA; CDR3aa: ASRARDSGKTQY
v_gene: TRBV19; abundance: NA; CDR3aa: ASSGTYFSYEQY
v_gene: TRBV9; abundance: NA; CDR3aa: ASSPRQGTETQY
v_gene: TRBV6-5; abundance: few; CDR3aa: ASSEGTEGTEAF
v_gene: TRBV6-1; abundance: few; CDR3aa: ASHRTGGDEKLF
v_gene: TRBV11-3; abundance: NA; CDR3aa: ASSLLPQNDSSSYEQY
v_gene: TRBV12-5; abundance: NA; CDR3aa: ASGLVMGSGRAREQY
v_gene: TRBV7-8; abundance: NA; CDR3aa: ASSLGSGYT
v_gene: TRBV27; abundance: NA; CDR3aa: ASSPAYMNTEAF
v_gene: TRBV9; abundance: NA; CDR3aa: ASSVLGLGRSGGTDTQY
v_gene: TRBV5-1; abundance: NA; CDR3aa: ASSGRTSGAAYEQY
v_gene: TRBV6-6; abundance: NA; CDR3aa: ASGQQGRIKDNEQF
v_gene: TRBV6-1; abundance: NA; CDR3aa: ASYRGGPLGEQY
v_gene: TRBV9; abundance: NA; CDR3aa: ASSVSGRQETQY
v_gene: TRBV6-4; abundance: NA; CDR3aa: TIRGCKNTQY
v_gene: TRBV7-9; abundance: NA; CDR3aa: ASSLEGGRGLQETQY
v_gene: TRBV28; abundance: NA; CDR3aa: ASSEPGQGRNEQF
v_gene: TRBV2; abundance: NA; CDR3aa: ASSWRQGNTEAF
v_gene: TRBV6-5; abundance: NA; CDR3aa: ASSLLRVGVGELF
v_gene: TRBV5-8; abundance: NA; CDR3aa: ASSPGRHEQY
v_gene: TRBV10-3; abundance: NA; CDR3aa: AISGLPNQPQH
v_gene: TRBV6-1; abundance: NA; CDR3aa: ASSDKGLAGGSPGELF
v_gene: TRBV6-1; abundance: NA; CDR3aa: ASSGSLFGEQY
v_gene: TRBV30; abundance: few; CDR3aa: AWSKAVSNQPQH
v_gene: TRBV7-6; abundance: NA; CDR3aa: ASSPRTSGTTIYNEQF
v_gene: TRBV6-6; abundance: NA; CDR3aa: ASSPGLAVTTDTQY
v_gene: TRBV10-3; abundance: NA; CDR3aa: AISGRSFYGYT